Included here is one TCR beta chain sequence, with context. There is no known antigen for this receptor. No base qualities exist here, and no much larger clone lies one base off it. Libraries were made using the immunoSEQ multiplex PCR assay. What TCRdb holds here is the immuneACCESS table cut down to in-frame rearrangements. Part of the clones is not present; checked against another copy, under half of the missing clones reflect an unresolved V gene, and the others are unexplained. Present in this sample are around 170,000 clones, approximately 92% of which were seen just once. 1.1% to 1.5% of the sample is in the top ten clones. The data were obtained in a study of control samples from healthy donors and cancer patients (dated by TCRdb to about 2020). Inclusive of the bounding cysteine and phenylalanine, the CDR3 is 15 residues long. Kept here is only the CDR3 DNA, which spans 45 bases and is read in frame from base 1. V was cut back by 6 bases and J by 2 bases, leaving a gap of 11 bases between them. Per the germline V gene (reference sequence), LNHDA is the CDR1 and SQIVND is the CDR2.

The chain is assembled from TRBV19 and TRBJ2-6; the D gene remains uncertain. Sequenced input: blood. The receptor was isolated from a man younger than 40 in good health. The nucleotide sequence is given as TGTGCCAGTAGGGCAACATCGGCTGGGGCCAACGTCCTGACTTTC. This translates into CASRATSAGANVLTF. With the rest looked up from the reference TRBV19 and TRBJ2-6 genes rather than sequenced, the full variable domain is DGGITQSPKYLFRKEGQNVTLSCEQNLNHDAMYWYRQDPGQGLRLIYYSQIVNDFQKGDIAEGYSVSREKKESFPLTVTSAQKNPTAFYLCASRATSAGANVLTFGAGSRLTVL.